This T cell receptor beta chain appears in the sequencing data of a study of T cell responses to AZD1222 COVID-19 vaccine. V lost 5 bases, J lost 0 bases, and 15 bases lay in between. The CDR3 covers 15 residues. Germline V CDR1 and CDR2: SGHRS, YFSETQ. Sequencing was performed with immunoSEQ multiplex PCR; in TCRdb, only in-frame clones are kept and a portion is missing. The table lists 40,000 to 50,000 clones, 75% to 90% of them singletons. Pooling was applied to second doses at about 4 or about 12 weeks. This material consisted of peripheral blood, taken 28 days after the second AZD1222 dose. The receptor's source is an adult who received the AZD1222 COVID-19 vaccine. The chain uses TRBV5-1 and TRBJ2-7, with D perhaps matching TRBD1 (6 bases). CDR3 in DNA: TGCGCCAGCAGGCCCGGGACACCGAGCTCCTACGAGCAGTACTTC. Translating it yields CASRPGTPSSYEQYF.